The present entry profiles one T cell receptor beta chain with its context. Its antigen is unknown. Germline CDR1 is ENHRY and CDR2 is SYGVKD. V shed 10 bases, J shed 7 bases, and the junction held 11 bases outside the gene matches. There are 15 residues in the CDR3. The data stem from a study of CD8+CD57+ T cells in acquired aplastic anemia. Study information: Sorted CD4+ and CD8+ cells gave a mean 3.2 ug DNA, range roughly 0.19 to 27.4 ug.

Patients included in sequencing had previously demonstrated CD8+CD57+ cell expansion by flow cytometry. Findings of the study overall: No significant patient-versus-control difference appeared in CD8+ Simpson's diversity. The study identified almost 30 CD8+ CDR3 sequences shared by patients and controls.

It was genomic DNA that served as the template for profiling TCR beta VDJ and CDR3. In TCRdb, the reads were re-called with MiXCR into one record per CDR3 protein. The sample yields 180,000 or so distinct CDR3 sequences, less than 60% seen once. The rearrangement joins TRBV10-3 to TRBJ2-7; 15 nucleotides agree with TRBD2. Material: sorted CD4+, CD8+, or CD8+CD57+ T cells (not recorded which) from PBMCs. This TCR derives from a human donor with aplastic anemia. The CDR3 nucleotides read TGTGCCAGCAGGATAAGGACTAGCGGGAGGGGTGAGCAGTACTTC. Translating gives CASRIRTSGRGEQYF.